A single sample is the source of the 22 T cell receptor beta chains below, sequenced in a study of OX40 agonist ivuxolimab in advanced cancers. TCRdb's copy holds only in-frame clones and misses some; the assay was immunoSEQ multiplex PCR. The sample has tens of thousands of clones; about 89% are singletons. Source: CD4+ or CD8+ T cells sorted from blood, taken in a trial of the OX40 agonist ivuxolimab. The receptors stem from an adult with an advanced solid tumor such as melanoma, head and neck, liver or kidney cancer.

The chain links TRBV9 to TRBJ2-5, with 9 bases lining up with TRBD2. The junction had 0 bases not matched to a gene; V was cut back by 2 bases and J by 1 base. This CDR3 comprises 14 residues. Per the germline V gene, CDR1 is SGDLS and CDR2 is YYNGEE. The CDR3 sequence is CASSVSGGQETQYF. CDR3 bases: TGTGCCAGCAGCGTTAGCGGGGGCCAAGAGACCCAGTACTTC. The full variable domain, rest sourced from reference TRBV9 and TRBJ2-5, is DSGVTQTPKHLITATGQRVTLRCSPRSGDLSVYWYQQSLDQGLQFLIQYYNGEERAKGNILERFSAQQFPDLHSELNLSSLELGDSALYFCASSVSGGQETQYFGPGTRLLVL.

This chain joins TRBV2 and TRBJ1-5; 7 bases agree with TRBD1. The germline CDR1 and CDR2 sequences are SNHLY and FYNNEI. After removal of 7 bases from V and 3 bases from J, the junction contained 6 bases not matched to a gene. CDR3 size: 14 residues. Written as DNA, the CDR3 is TGTGCCAGCAAAGGGACAGCCTACAATCAGCCCCAGCATTTT. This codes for CASKGTAYNQPQHF.

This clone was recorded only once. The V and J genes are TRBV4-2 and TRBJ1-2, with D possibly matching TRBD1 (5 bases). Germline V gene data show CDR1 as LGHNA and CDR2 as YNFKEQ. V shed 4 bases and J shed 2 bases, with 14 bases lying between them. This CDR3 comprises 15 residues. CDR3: CASSPKGGDNYGYTF. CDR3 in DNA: TGTGCCAGCAGCCCCAAGGGAGGGGACAACTATGGCTACACCTTC.

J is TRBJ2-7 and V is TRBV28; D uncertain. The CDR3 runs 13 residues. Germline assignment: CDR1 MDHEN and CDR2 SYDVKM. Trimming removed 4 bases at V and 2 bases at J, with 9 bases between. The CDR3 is CASSWAGTYEQYF. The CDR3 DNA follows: TGTGCCAGCAGTTGGGCAGGCACCTACGAGCAGTACTTC.

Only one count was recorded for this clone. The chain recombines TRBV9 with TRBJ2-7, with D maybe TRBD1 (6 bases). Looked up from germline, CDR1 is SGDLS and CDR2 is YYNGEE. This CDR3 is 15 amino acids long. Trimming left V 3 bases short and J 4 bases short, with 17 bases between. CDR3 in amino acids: CASSAPPGTPYEQYF. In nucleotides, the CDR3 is TGTGCCAGCAGCGCCCCACCCGGGACACCGTACGAGCAGTACTTC. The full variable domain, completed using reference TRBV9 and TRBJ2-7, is DSGVTQTPKHLITATGQRVTLRCSPRSGDLSVYWYQQSLDQGLQFLIQYYNGEERAKGNILERFSAQQFPDLHSELNLSSLELGDSALYFCASSAPPGTPYEQYFGPGTRLTVT.

The CDR3 here is CASSFGQGNNYEQYF. The DNA of the CDR3 is TGTGCCAGCAGCTTTGGACAGGGGAATAACTACGAGCAGTACTTC. This sequence joins TRBV9 and TRBJ2-7, with 9 bases lining up with TRBD1. Looked up from germline, CDR1 is SGDLS and CDR2 is YYNGEE. The V and J ends lost 4 bases and 3 bases, in that order; junction bases with no gene match: 8. CDR3 length equals 15 residues.

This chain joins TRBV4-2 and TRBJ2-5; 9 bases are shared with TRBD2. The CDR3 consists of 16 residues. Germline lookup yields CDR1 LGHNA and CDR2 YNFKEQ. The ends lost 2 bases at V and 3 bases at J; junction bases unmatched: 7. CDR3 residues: CASSQNVAGEKETQYF. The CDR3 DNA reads TGTGCCAGCAGCCAAAACGTAGCGGGAGAAAAAGAGACCCAGTACTTC.

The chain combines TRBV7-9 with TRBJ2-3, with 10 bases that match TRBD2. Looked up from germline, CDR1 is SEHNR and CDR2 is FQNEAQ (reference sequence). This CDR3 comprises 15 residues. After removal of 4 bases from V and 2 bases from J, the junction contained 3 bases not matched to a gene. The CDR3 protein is CASSSAGGPTDTQYF. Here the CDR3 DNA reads TGTGCCAGCAGCTCAGCGGGGGGGCCCACAGATACGCAGTATTTT.

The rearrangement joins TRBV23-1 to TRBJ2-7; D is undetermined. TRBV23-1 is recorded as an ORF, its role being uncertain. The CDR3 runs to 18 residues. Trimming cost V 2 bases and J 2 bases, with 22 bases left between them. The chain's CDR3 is CASSQPPPGPERPYEQYF. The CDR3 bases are TGCGCCAGCAGTCAACCACCACCGGGTCCCGAAAGACCCTACGAGCAGTACTTC.

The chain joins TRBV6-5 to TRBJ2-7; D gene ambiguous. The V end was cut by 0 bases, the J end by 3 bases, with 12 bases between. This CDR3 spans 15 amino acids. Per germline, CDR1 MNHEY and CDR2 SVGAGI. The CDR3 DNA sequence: TGTGCCAGCAGTTACTCGATTTATCTGGGCTACGAGCAGTACTTC. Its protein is CASSYSIYLGYEQYF.

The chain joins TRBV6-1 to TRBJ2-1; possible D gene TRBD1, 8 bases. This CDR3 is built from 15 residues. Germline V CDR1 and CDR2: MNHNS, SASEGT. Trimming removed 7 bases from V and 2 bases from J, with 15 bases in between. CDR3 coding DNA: TGTGCCAGCACCGACAGGGGAGGGGCCTACAATGAGCAGTTCTTC. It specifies CASTDRGGAYNEQFF.

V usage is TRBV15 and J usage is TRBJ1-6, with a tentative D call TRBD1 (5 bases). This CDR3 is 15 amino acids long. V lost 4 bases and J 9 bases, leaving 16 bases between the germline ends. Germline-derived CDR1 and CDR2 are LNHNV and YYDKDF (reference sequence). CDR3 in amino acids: CATSKDLQGGSPLHF. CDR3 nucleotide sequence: TGTGCCACCAGCAAAGATCTGCAGGGCGGTTCACCCCTCCACTTT.

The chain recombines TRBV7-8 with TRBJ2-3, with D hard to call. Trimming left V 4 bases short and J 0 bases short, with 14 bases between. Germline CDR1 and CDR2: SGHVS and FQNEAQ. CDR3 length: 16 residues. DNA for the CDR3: TGTGCCAGCAGCTCTCGGACGGCCGGGAGCACAGATACGCAGTATTTT. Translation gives CASSSRTAGSTDTQYF.

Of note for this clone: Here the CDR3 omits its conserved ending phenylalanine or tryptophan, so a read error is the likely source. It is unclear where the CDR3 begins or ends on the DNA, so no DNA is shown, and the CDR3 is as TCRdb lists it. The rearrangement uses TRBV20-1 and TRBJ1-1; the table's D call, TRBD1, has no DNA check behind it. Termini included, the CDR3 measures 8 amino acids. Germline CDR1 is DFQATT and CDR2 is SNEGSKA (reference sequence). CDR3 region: CSARVGDM.

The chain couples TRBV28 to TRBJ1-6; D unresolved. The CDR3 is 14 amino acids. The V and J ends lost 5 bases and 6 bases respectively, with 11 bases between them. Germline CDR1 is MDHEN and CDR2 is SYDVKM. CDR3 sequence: CASSPYGFNSPLHF. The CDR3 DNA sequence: TGTGCCAGCAGTCCCTACGGGTTTAATTCACCCCTCCACTTT.

The DNA for the CDR3 is TGTGCCAGCAGTGCCTATCCGGGACATTCCCTTGTCACTGAAGCTTTCTTT. Translated, it gives CASSAYPGHSLVTEAFF. The V gene is TRBV27, the J gene TRBJ1-1, with a weak D call TRBD1 (6 bases). Trimming left V 5 bases short and J 4 bases short, with 23 bases between. The CDR3 totals 17 residues. The germline V gene has CDR1 MNHEY and CDR2 SMNVEV (reference sequence).

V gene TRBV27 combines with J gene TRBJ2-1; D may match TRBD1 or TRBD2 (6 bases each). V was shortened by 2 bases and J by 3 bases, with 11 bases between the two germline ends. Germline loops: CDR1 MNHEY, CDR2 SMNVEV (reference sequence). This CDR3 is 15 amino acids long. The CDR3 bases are TGTGCCAGCAGTTTAGACGGGGGCCGCTACAATGAGCAGTTCTTC. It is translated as CASSLDGGRYNEQFF.

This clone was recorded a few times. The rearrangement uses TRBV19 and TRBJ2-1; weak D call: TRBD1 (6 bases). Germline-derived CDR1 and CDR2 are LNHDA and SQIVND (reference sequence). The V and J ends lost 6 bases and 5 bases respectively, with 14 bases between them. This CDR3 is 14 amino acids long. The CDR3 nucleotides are TGTGCCAGTAGCCCTCCGGGACACAACAATGAGCAGTTCTTC. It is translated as CASSPPGHNNEQFF. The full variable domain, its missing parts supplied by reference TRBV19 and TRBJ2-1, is DGGITQSPKYLFRKEGQNVTLSCEQNLNHDAMYWYRQDPGQGLRLIYYSQIVNDFQKGDIAEGYSVSREKKESFPLTVTSAQKNPTAFYLCASSPPGHNNEQFFGPGTRLTVL.

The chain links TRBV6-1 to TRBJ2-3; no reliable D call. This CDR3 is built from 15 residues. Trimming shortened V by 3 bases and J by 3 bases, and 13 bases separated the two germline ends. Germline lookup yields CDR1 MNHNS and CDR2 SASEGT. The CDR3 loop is CASSDPPVVTDTQYF. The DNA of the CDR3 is TGTGCCAGCAGTGACCCACCGGTGGTTACAGATACGCAGTATTTT.

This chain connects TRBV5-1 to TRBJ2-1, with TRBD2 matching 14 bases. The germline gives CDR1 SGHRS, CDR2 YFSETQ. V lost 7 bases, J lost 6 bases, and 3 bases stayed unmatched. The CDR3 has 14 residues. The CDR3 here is CASSGLAGGNEQFF. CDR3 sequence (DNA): TGCGCCAGCTCTGGACTAGCGGGGGGCAATGAGCAGTTCTTC.

The CDR3 loop is CASSLDGTQYF. CDR3 DNA sequence: TGTGCCAGCAGCTTGGACGGTACGCAGTATTTT. The rearrangement uses TRBV5-6 and TRBJ2-3, with D hard to call. V was trimmed by 0 bases and J by 8 bases, leaving 4 bases between them. CDR3 length equals 11 residues. Germline values: CDR1 SGHDT, CDR2 YYEEEE.

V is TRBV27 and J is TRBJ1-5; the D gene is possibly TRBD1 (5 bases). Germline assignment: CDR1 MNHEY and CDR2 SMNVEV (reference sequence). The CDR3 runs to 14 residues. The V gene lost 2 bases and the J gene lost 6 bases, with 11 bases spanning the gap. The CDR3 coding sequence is TGTGCCAGCAGTTTAGGGGACGGGCTTCAGCCCCAGCATTTT. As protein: CASSLGDGLQPQHF.